Following are 6 T cell receptor beta chains from one sample sequenced in a study of regulatory T cells in long-lasting Graves disease (dated by TCRdb to about 2021). Preparation of the library involved multiplex PCR. Sequencer: Illumina HiSeq 4000. iRepertoire HTBI primers and Arm-PCR amplification of CDR3 regions were used to construct TCR beta libraries. TCRdb trimmed the raw reads at Q25, called clones with MiXCR and kept productive beta chains. Rows are combined by CDR3 protein, so each entry shows the most common genes and DNA. This sample has roughly 520,000 distinct CDR3 sequences in its table, and about 11% of those were observed once. The ten most abundant clones make up 7.5% to 9% of the sample. The sample's time point label is to be understood as: newly diagnosed GD, antithyroid drugs for less than 3 months. For both TCR sequencing and RNA sequencing, RNA was extracted from PBMCs using TRIzol.

These sequences were also reported in another study, on T cells in Graves' hyperthyroidism and ophthalmopathy.

Sequences were derived from peripheral blood mononuclear cells (PBMCs), sampled at new diagnosis, from a patient treated with antithyroid drugs. Receptors originate from a woman in her 30s with Graves disease. Donor details come from another sample of the same person, matched by shared clones.

About this clonotype: Just one base apart from a much larger clone, this may be a read error. The CDR3: CSATDSSRANVLTF. The CDR3 nucleotides are TGCAGTGCTACTGACAGCTCTAGGGCCAACGTCCTGACTTTC. This chain joins TRBV20-1 and TRBJ2-6, with D perhaps TRBD1 (5 bases). The CDR3 loop spans 14 amino acids. Germline V gene data show CDR1 as DFQATT and CDR2 as SNEGSKA (reference sequence).

Comment on this clonotype: It differs at one base from a far larger clone, so likely a read error. This sequence joins TRBV28 and TRBJ1-1; 7 nucleotides agree with TRBD1. The V gene's germline CDR1 is MDHEN and CDR2 SYDVKM. CDR3 length: 15 residues. The CDR3 bases are TGTGCCAGCAGTATGGACAGGTGGGTGAACACTGATGCTTTCTTT. Protein: CASSMDRWVNTDAFF.

A few counts support this clonotype. CDR3 sequence (DNA): TGTGCCCTAGTCCCGAAAGGTTACCGATATGGCTACACCTTC. It yields the protein CALVPKGYRYGYTF. The chain combines TRBV7-9 with TRBJ1-2; D ambiguous. V was pared by 11 bases and J by 5 bases, with 21 bases between. The CDR3 has 14 amino acids. Germline CDR1 is SEHNR and CDR2 is FQNEAQ (reference sequence).

This clonotype was seen a few times. This may stem from a read error, because a much larger clone lies one nucleotide away. CDR3 DNA: TGTGCCAGCAGGACCACAGGGTTTTCGGGGACCCAGTACTTC. Protein: CASRTTGFSGTQYF. The chain is built from TRBV2 and TRBJ2-5; a possible D gene is TRBD1 (6 bases). This CDR3 has 14 amino acids. Looked up from germline, CDR1 is SNHLY and CDR2 is FYNNEI. Between the trimmed V and J ends, which lost 6 bases and 7 bases, there was a span of 18 bases.

In this sample, this clonotype turned up many times. V and J are TRBV29-1 and TRBJ2-1; the match to TRBD2 covers 9 bases. Unmatched junction bases numbered 5, after V lost 0 bases and J lost 8 bases. From germline, CDR1 is SQVTM and CDR2 ANQGSEA. CDR3 length: 14 amino acids. CDR3 bases: TGCAGCGTTGAAGAGGGGACTAGCCCCGATGAGCAGTTCTTC. Amino acid sequence: CSVEEGTSPDEQFF.

This clonotype appeared a few times. The V call is TRBV20-1, the J call TRBJ1-6; the match to TRBD1 covers 8 bases. V trimming: 4 bases; J trimming: 6 bases; junction bases outside the gene matches: 8. The CDR3 totals 15 residues. Germline lookup yields CDR1 DFQATT and CDR2 SNEGSKA (reference sequence). The CDR3 region has the DNA TGCAGTGCTACCGGACAGGGAGATATTAATTCACCCCTCCACTTT. The encoded protein is CSATGQGDINSPLHF.